This passage covers 12 T cell receptor beta chains from one sample sequenced in a study of shared T cell receptors in the human thymus. TCRdb keeps only in-frame clones here, not all; method: immunoSEQ multiplex PCR. Of more than 300,000 clones in the sample, 95% were seen once. The sample taken for sequencing was thymocytes. These receptors were obtained from a human donor.

This clone was seen only once. The CDR3 region is CASSKNRQGSGNTIYF. CDR3 coding DNA: TGTGCCAGCAGTAAAAACAGACAGGGCTCTGGAAACACCATATATTTT. The V gene is TRBV25-1, the J gene TRBJ1-3; TRBD1 matches 7 bases. Germline-derived CDR1 and CDR2 are MGHDK and SYGVNS. CDR3 size: 16 residues. The ends lost 5 bases at V and 0 bases at J; junction bases unmatched: 7.

This chain connects TRBV12-5 to TRBJ1-1, with TRBD1 matching 9 bases. The germline V gene encodes CDR1 LGHNT and CDR2 FRNRAP. The CDR3 consists of 15 residues. V trimming: 6 bases; J trimming: 8 bases; junction bases outside the gene matches: 13. The DNA for the CDR3 is TGTGCTAGTGGGACGTCGGGACAGGGCGCCCAAGAAGCTTTCTTT. The encoded protein is CASGTSGQGAQEAFF. The whole variable domain, filled in from reference TRBV12-5 and TRBJ1-1, reads DARVTQTPRHKVTEMGQEVTMRCQPILGHNTVFWYRQTMMQGLELLAYFRNRAPLDDSGMPKDRFSAEMPDATLATLKIQPSEPRDSAVYFCASGTSGQGAQEAFFGQGTRLTVV.

The rearrangement uses TRBV15 and TRBJ2-1, with 14 bases matching TRBD2. The germline V gene encodes CDR1 LNHNV and CDR2 YYDKDF (reference sequence). The length of the CDR3 is 17 residues. Trimming cost V 3 bases and J 0 bases; bases outside gene matches: 1. In DNA, the CDR3 is TGTGCCACCAGCAGCGGGACTAGCGGGAGCTCCTACAATGAGCAGTTCTTC. It encodes CATSSGTSGSSYNEQFF. The full variable domain, rest sourced from reference TRBV15 and TRBJ2-1, is DAMVIQNPRYQVTQFGKPVTLSCSQTLNHNVMYWYQQKSSQAPKLLFHYYDKDFNNEADTPDNFQSRRPNTSFCFLDIRSPGLGDTAMYLCATSSGTSGSSYNEQFFGPGTRLTVL.

The V gene is TRBV4-1, the J gene TRBJ1-1; possible D gene TRBD1, 6 bases. CDR1 and CDR2 (germline): MGHRA, YSYEKL. CDR3 size: 16 residues. Between the trimmed V and J ends, which lost 2 bases and 5 bases, there was a span of 18 bases. The CDR3 DNA is TGCGCCAGCAGCCAAAATCAAGGGCAGGGGAAAACTGAAGCTTTCTTT. This sequence encodes CASSQNQGQGKTEAFF.

This rearrangement joins TRBV28 to TRBJ2-1; TRBD2 matches 7 bases. V trimming: 8 bases; J trimming: 6 bases; junction bases outside the gene matches: 10. CDR1 is MDHEN and CDR2 is SYDVKM in the germline V gene. The CDR3 runs to 14 residues. As DNA, the CDR3 is TGTGCCAGCTCCTTGGGGGGGATGTGCAATGAGCAGTTCTTC. This gives the protein CASSLGGMCNEQFF.

The chain joins TRBV5-6 to TRBJ2-7, with a tentative D call TRBD1 (6 bases). From germline, CDR1 is SGHDT and CDR2 YYEEEE. The CDR3 totals 16 residues. V was pared by 1 base and J by 0 bases, with 14 bases between. Here the CDR3 DNA reads TGTGCCAGCAGCTTGAAGTCTCAGGGGCTCTCCTACGAGCAGTACTTC. Its protein is CASSLKSQGLSYEQYF.

V gene TRBV28 combines with J gene TRBJ2-7; 12 bases align to TRBD2. The germline CDR1 and CDR2 sequences are MDHEN and SYDVKM. V lost 6 bases, J lost 0 bases, and 3 bases stayed unmatched. This CDR3 is 15 amino acids long. The CDR3 bases are TGTGCCAGCAGCTTGACTAGCGGGAGCTCCTACGAGCAGTACTTC. As protein: CASSLTSGSSYEQYF.

The gene calls are TRBV11-2 and TRBJ1-1, with D hard to call. V gave up 5 bases and J gave up 0 bases, with 7 bases separating them. Germline CDR1 is SGHAT and CDR2 is FQNNGV. The CDR3 loop spans 13 amino acids. CDR3 bases: TGTGCCAGCAGCCCGACCCTGAACACTGAAGCTTTCTTT. It codes for CASSPTLNTEAFF.

Points on this clone: Other nucleotide sequences from this sample produce the same CDR3. The chain joins TRBV5-1 to TRBJ2-7; D is possibly TRBD2 (5 bases). The length of the CDR3 is 14 residues. Germline V gives CDR1 SGHRS, CDR2 YFSETQ. V was cut by 0 bases and J by 1 base, with 8 bases left in between. The CDR3: CASSLGGLSYEQYF. The CDR3 nucleotides are TGCGCCAGCAGCTTGGGCGGGCTTTCCTACGAGCAGTACTTC.

This clone was counted between two and nine times. V usage is TRBV11-2 and J usage is TRBJ1-1; tentatively, D is TRBD1 (5 bases). V gave up 1 base and J gave up 0 bases, with 12 bases separating them. CDR3 length: 16 amino acids. CDR1 is SGHAT and CDR2 is FQNNGV in the germline V gene. The CDR3 loop reads CASSLVGGTVNTEAFF. The CDR3, as DNA: TGTGCCAGCAGCTTAGTCGGGGGGACGGTGAACACTGAAGCTTTCTTT.

The J gene is TRBJ1-1, the V gene TRBV7-6, with a tentative D call TRBD1 (6 bases). The V and J ends lost 1 base and 7 bases respectively, with 16 bases between them. The germline gives CDR1 SGHVS, CDR2 FNYEAQ. CDR3 length equals 15 residues. CDR3 sequence: CASSLDRDRYGEAFF. The CDR3, as DNA: TGTGCCAGCAGCTTAGACAGGGATCGGTATGGTGAAGCTTTCTTT.

The CDR3 DNA is TGCGCCAGCAGCCAAGACTGGGGTTGGGGCAGGGTTTGCGGCTACACCTTC. Encoded protein: CASSQDWGWGRVCGYTF. The chain joins TRBV4-3 to TRBJ1-2, with TRBD1 as a possible D gene (5 bases). V dropped 0 bases and J dropped 8 bases, with 22 bases sitting between them. The CDR3 totals 17 residues. Germline V gives CDR1 LGHNA, CDR2 YSLEER.